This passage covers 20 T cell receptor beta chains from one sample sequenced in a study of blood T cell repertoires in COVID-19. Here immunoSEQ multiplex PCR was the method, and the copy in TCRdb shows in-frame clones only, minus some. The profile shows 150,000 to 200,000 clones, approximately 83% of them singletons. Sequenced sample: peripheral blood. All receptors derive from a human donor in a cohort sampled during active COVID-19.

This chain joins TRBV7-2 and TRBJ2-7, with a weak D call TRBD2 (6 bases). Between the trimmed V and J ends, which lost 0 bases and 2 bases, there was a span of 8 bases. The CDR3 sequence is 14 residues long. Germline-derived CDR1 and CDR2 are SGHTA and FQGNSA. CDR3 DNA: TGTGCCAGCAGCTTAGCTAGCGGTGCCTACGAGCAGTACTTC. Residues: CASSLASGAYEQYF.

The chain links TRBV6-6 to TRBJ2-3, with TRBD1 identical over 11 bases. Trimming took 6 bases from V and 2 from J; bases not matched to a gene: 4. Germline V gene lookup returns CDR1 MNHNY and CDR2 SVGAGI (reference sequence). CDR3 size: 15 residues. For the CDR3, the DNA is TGTGCCAGCAGCCAAGGACAGGGGGCCACAGATACGCAGTATTTT. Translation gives CASSQGQGATDTQYF.

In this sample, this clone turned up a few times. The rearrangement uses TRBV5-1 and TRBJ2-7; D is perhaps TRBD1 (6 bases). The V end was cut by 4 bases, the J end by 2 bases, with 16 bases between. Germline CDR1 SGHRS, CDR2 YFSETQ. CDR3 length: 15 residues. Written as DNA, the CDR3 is TGCGCCAGCAGCCCTCGACAGGCTACTACCTACGAGCAGTACTTC. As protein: CASSPRQATTYEQYF.

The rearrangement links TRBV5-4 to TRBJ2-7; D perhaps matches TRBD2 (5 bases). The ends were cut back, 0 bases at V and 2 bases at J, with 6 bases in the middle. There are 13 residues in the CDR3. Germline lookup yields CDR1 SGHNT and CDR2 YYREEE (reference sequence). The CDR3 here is CASSLAGTYEQYF. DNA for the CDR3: TGTGCCAGCAGCTTGGCCGGGACCTACGAGCAGTACTTC.

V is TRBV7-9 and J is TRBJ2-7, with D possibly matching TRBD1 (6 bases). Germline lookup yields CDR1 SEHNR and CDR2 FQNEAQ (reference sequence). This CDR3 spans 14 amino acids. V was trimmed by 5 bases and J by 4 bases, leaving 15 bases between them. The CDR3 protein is CASSAGDTAYEQYF. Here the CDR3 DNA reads TGTGCCAGCAGCGCAGGGGACACCGCATACGAGCAGTACTTC.

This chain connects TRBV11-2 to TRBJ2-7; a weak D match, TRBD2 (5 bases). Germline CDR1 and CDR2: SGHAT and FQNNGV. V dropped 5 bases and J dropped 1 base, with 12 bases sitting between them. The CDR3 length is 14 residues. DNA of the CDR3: TGTGCCAGCAGCCCCGACTATCAATCCTACGAGCAGTACTTC. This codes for CASSPDYQSYEQYF.

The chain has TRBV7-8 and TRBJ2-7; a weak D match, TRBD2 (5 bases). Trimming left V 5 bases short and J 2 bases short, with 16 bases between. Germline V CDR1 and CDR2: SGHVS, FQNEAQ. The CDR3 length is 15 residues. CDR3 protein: CASSPPGSKAYEQYF. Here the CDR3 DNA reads TGTGCCAGCAGCCCCCCGGGATCAAAGGCCTACGAGCAGTACTTC.

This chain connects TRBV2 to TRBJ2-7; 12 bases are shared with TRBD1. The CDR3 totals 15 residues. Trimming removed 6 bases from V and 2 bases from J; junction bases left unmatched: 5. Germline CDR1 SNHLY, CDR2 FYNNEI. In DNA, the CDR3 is TGTGCCAGCAGCCGTTGGGACAGGGGGCCCTACGAGCAGTACTTC. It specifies CASSRWDRGPYEQYF. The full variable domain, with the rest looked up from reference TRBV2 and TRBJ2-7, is EPEVTQTPSHQVTQMGQEVILRCVPISNHLYFYWYRQILGQKVEFLVSFYNNEISEKSEIFDDQFSVERPDGSNFTLKIRSTKLEDSAMYFCASSRWDRGPYEQYFGPGTRLTVT.

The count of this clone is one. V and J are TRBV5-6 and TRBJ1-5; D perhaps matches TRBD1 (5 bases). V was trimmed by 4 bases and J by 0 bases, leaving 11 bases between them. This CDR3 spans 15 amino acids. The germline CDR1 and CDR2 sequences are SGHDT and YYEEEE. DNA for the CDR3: TGTGCCAGCAGCCCGGGACTTACTAGCAATCAGCCCCAGCATTTT. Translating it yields CASSPGLTSNQPQHF.

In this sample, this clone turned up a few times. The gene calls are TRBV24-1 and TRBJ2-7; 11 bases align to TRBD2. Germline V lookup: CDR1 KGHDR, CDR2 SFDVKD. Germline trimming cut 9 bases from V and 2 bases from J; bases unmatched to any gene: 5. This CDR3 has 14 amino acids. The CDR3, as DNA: TGTGCCACCGCCGCGACTAGCGGGACCTACGAGCAGTACTTC. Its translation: CATAATSGTYEQYF.

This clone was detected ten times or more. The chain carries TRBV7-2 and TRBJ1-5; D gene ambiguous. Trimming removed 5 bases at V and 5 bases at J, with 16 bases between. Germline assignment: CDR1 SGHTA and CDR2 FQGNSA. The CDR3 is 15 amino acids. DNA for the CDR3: TGTGCCAGCAGCATTTATGCCACTATTTATCAGCCCCAGCATTTT. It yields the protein CASSIYATIYQPQHF.

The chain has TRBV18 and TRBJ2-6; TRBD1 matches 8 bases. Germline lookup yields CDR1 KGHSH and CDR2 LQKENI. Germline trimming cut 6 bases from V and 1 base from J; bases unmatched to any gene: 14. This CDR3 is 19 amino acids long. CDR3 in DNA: TGTGCCAGCTCCATTCCTCCGGGACAGGTCCTATCTGGGGCCAACGTCCTGACTTTC. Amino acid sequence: CASSIPPGQVLSGANVLTF.

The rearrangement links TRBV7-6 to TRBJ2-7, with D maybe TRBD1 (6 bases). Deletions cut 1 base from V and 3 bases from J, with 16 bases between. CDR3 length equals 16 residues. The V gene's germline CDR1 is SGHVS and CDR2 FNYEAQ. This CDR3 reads CASSLEVGGLVYEQYF. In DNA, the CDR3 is TGTGCCAGCAGCTTAGAAGTTGGGGGCCTGGTCTACGAGCAGTACTTC.

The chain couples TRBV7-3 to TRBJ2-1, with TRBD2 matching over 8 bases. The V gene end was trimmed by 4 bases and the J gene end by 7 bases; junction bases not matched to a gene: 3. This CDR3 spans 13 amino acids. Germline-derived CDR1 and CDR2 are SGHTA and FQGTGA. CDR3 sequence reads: CASSSGTRNEQFF. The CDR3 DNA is TGTGCCAGCAGCTCCGGGACTAGGAATGAGCAGTTCTTC.

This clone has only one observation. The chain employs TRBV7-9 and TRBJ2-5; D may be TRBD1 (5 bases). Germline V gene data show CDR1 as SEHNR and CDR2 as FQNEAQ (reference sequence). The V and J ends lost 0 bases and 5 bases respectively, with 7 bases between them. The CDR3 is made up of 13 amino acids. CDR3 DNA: TGTGCCAGCAGCTTAGCCAGGGATGAGACCCAGTACTTC. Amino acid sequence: CASSLARDETQYF.

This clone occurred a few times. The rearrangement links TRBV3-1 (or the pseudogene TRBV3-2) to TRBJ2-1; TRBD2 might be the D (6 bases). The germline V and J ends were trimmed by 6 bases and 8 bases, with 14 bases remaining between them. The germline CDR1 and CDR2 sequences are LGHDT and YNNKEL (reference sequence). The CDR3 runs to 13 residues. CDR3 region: CASSQLAGYEQFF. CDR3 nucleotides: TGTGCCAGCAGTCAACTAGCAGGCTATGAGCAGTTCTTC.

The CDR3 region is CASSQGESRNQPQHF. Written as DNA, the CDR3 is TGTGCCAGCTCCCAGGGGGAAAGTCGGAATCAGCCCCAGCATTTT. V usage is TRBV28 and J usage is TRBJ1-5, with 7 bases fitting TRBD1. Germline assignment: CDR1 MDHEN and CDR2 SYDVKM. This CDR3 has 15 residues. J was trimmed by 4 bases and V by 8 bases; bases with no gene match: 11. The variable domain in full, with the rest retrieved from reference TRBV28 and TRBJ1-5, is DVKVTQSSRYLVKRTGEKVFLECVQDMDHENMFWYRQDPGLGLRLIYFSYDVKMKEKGDIPEGYSVSREKKERFSLILESASTNQTSMYLCASSQGESRNQPQHFGDGTRLSIL.

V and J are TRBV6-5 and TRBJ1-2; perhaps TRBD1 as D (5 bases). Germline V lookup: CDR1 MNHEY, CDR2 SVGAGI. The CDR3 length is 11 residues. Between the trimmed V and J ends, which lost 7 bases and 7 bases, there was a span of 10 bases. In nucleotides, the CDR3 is TGTGCCAGCACTCGCGGGGGTGGCTACACCTTC. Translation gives CASTRGGGYTF.

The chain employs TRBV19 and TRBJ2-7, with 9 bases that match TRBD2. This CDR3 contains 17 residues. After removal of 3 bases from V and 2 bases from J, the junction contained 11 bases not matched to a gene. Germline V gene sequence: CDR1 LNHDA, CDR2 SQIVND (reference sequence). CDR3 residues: CASSIGIAGEFAYEQYF. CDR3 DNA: TGTGCCAGTAGTATCGGCATAGCGGGAGAATTCGCCTACGAGCAGTACTTC.

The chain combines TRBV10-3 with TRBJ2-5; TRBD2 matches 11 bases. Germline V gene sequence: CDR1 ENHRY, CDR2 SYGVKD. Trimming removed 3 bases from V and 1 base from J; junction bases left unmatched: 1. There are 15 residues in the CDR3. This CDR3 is CAISDLAGGQETQYF. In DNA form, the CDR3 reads TGTGCCATCAGTGACCTAGCGGGGGGCCAAGAGACCCAGTACTTC.